This TCR beta chain was sequenced for a study of PD-L1 blockade in urothelial cancer. Study in general: The patients' atezolizumab therapy, 1,200 mg intravenously every 3 weeks, started in about 2014. Before enrollment, 0 to 3 chemotherapy regimens had been given to patients. Blood analysis was done at 3 weeks (second dose) and 6 weeks after treatment began.

TCRdb's copy holds only in-frame clones and misses some; the assay was immunoSEQ multiplex PCR. The repertoire holds about 87,000 clones, with roughly 84% as singletons. Time point here: pretreatment peripheral blood. J lost 11 bases, V lost 6 bases, and 10 bases had no gene match. There are 12 residues in the CDR3. Germline V gene lookup returns CDR1 SGHTA and CDR2 FQGNSA. General observations from the study: Tumor-associated clones in the blood of durable-benefit patients grew more at 3 weeks.

This clone has only one observation. Its antigen is not known. The material sequenced was PBMCs, taken around atezolizumab (anti-PD-L1) treatment. This receptor was taken from a man aged 55 to 70 with urothelial cancer. The chain is built from TRBV7-2 and TRBJ2-7; 7 nucleotides match TRBD1. CDR3 bases: TGTGCCAGCAGTTCACAGGGGATGGAGAAGTACTTC. It specifies CASSSQGMEKYF.